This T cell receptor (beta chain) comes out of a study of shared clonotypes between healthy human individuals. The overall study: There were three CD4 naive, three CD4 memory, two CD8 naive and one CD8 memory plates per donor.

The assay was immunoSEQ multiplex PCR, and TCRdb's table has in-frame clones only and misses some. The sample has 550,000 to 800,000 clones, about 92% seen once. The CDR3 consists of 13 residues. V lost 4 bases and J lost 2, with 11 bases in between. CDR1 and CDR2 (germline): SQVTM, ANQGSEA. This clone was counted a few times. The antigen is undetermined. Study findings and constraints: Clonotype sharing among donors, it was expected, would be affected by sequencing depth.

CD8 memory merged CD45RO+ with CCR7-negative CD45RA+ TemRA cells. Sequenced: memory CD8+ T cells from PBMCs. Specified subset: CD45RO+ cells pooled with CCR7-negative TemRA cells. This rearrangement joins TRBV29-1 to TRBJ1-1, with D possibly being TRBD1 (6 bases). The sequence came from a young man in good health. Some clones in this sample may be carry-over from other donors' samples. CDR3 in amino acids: CSVATGFNTEAFF. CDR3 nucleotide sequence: TGCAGCGTTGCGACAGGATTTAACACTGAAGCTTTCTTT.